The 24 T cell receptor beta chains below all came from one sample that was sequenced in a study of blood T cell repertoires in COVID-19. This table comes from immunoSEQ multiplex PCR, and its TCRdb copy is limited to in-frame clones, with some not included. The sample comprises about 130,000 clones, about 79% of which are singletons, and around 37% rests with the top ten. The sample was peripheral blood. These receptors came from a middle-aged man with active or convalescent COVID-19.

The V call is TRBV9, the J call TRBJ1-5; 8 bases align to TRBD1. J was trimmed by 6 bases and V by 2 bases; bases with no gene match: 4. CDR1 is SGDLS and CDR2 is YYNGEE in the germline V gene. The CDR3 has 14 residues. The CDR3 nucleotides are TGTGCCAGCAGCGTGACAGGGGCGGGTCAGCCCCAGCATTTT. Translation: CASSVTGAGQPQHF.

This chain connects TRBV6-1 to TRBJ2-7; TRBD2 is a possible D gene (6 bases). The CDR3 consists of 14 residues. V lost 6 bases and J 2 bases, leaving 14 bases between the germline ends. Germline lookup yields CDR1 MNHNS and CDR2 SASEGT. Here the CDR3 DNA reads TGTGCCAGCAGCCAATTAGCGGAGGCCTACGAGCAGTACTTC. Amino acid sequence: CASSQLAEAYEQYF.

For the CDR3, the DNA is TGTGCCAGCAGCCAAGTGAGCATAACTAACACTGAAGCTTTCTTT. Translation gives CASSQVSITNTEAFF. The V gene is TRBV3-1 (or the pseudogene TRBV3-2), the J gene TRBJ1-1; D gene uncertain. Per the germline V gene, CDR1 is LGHDT and CDR2 is YNNKEL (reference sequence). V dropped 1 base and J dropped 2 bases, with 11 bases sitting between them. This CDR3 region has 15 residues.

This clone occurred a few times. The J gene is TRBJ1-1, the V gene TRBV28; no clear D gene. The germline gives CDR1 MDHEN, CDR2 SYDVKM. Trimming took 8 bases from V and 6 from J, leaving 16 bases between them. The CDR3 is 13 amino acids. DNA for the CDR3: TGTGCCAGCCGGGAAATTCTTTGGGCTGAAGCTTTCTTT. This translates into CASREILWAEAFF.

The chain couples TRBV5-1 to TRBJ1-1; 7 positions match TRBD1. The CDR3 totals 14 residues. V lost 4 bases to trimming and J lost 1 base; unmatched junction nucleotides: 4. Germline values: CDR1 SGHRS, CDR2 YFSETQ. CDR3 sequence (DNA): TGCGCCAGCAGCATGAGACAGGGGAACACTGAAGCTTTCTTT. This gives the protein CASSMRQGNTEAFF.

This chain joins TRBV6-5 and TRBJ1-2, with TRBD1 matching 9 bases. Germline V CDR1 and CDR2: MNHEY, SVGAGI. The V gene end was trimmed by 1 base and the J gene end by 2 bases; junction bases not matched to a gene: 2. CDR3 length: 15 residues. The CDR3 DNA reads as TGTGCCAGCAGTTACTTGGGACAGGGCAACTATGGCTACACCTTC. It yields the protein CASSYLGQGNYGYTF.

The J gene is TRBJ2-1, the V gene TRBV27, with 14 bases identical to TRBD2. Trimming at V came to 2 bases and at J to 0 bases, leaving 12 bases not matched to a gene. Germline V gene data show CDR1 as MNHEY and CDR2 as SMNVEV (reference sequence). This CDR3 is built from 21 residues. CDR3 DNA: TGTGCCAGCAGTTTACTAACTGCCCCCGGGACTAGCGGGAGCTCCTACAATGAGCAGTTCTTC. Encoded protein: CASSLLTAPGTSGSSYNEQFF.

This sequence joins TRBV5-1 and TRBJ1-1, with D perhaps TRBD1 (5 bases). The germline V gene has CDR1 SGHRS and CDR2 YFSETQ. The V end lost 3 bases, the J end lost 3 bases, and 9 bases lay between the germline ends. The CDR3 sequence is 13 residues long. CDR3: CASSWGGDTEAFF. For the CDR3, the DNA is TGCGCCAGCAGCTGGGGAGGGGACACTGAAGCTTTCTTT.

The chain combines TRBV4-1 with TRBJ1-5; possibly TRBD1 for D (5 bases). This CDR3 spans 14 amino acids. The V gene's germline CDR1 is MGHRA and CDR2 YSYEKL. Trimming pared 0 bases from V and 7 bases from J, leaving 10 bases between. This chain's CDR3 is CASSQDGGSQPQHF. DNA of the CDR3: TGCGCCAGCAGCCAAGACGGGGGGAGCCAGCCCCAGCATTTT.

V gene TRBV2 combines with J gene TRBJ1-4; D perhaps matches TRBD1 (6 bases). CDR1 is SNHLY and CDR2 is FYNNEI in the germline V gene. The ends were cut back, 5 bases at V and 1 base at J, with 11 bases in the middle. CDR3 size: 15 residues. This CDR3 reads CASSPDRLTNEKLFF. DNA for the CDR3: TGTGCCAGCAGTCCTGACAGGCTAACTAATGAAAAACTGTTTTTT.

The chain joins TRBV15 to TRBJ1-2, with 7 bases matching TRBD1. CDR1 and CDR2 from the germline V gene are LNHNV and YYDKDF (reference sequence). V was clipped by 0 bases and J by 8 bases; unmatched bases: 6. The CDR3 loop spans 14 amino acids. This CDR3 is CATSRETGKGGYTF. The CDR3 DNA sequence: TGTGCCACCAGCAGAGAGACAGGGAAGGGCGGCTACACCTTC.

The chain carries TRBV2 and TRBJ2-7, with 7 bases aligning to TRBD2. J was trimmed by 0 bases and V by 4 bases; bases with no gene match: 3. The germline CDR1 and CDR2 sequences are SNHLY and FYNNEI. There are 14 residues in the CDR3. CDR3 protein: CASSVGGNSYEQYF. In DNA, the CDR3 is TGTGCCAGCAGTGTGGGGGGGAACTCCTACGAGCAGTACTTC.

The chain couples TRBV2 to TRBJ2-3, with D perhaps TRBD2 (6 bases). V was cut by 3 bases and J by 4 bases, with 14 bases left in between. Germline lookup yields CDR1 SNHLY and CDR2 FYNNEI. There are 15 residues in the CDR3. The CDR3 sequence is CASSDGGSSSDTQYF. CDR3 DNA: TGTGCCAGCAGTGATGGGGGGTCTTCCTCAGATACGCAGTATTTT.

The DNA for the CDR3 is TGCGCCAGCAGCTTGGACTCCAAATCCACAGATACGCAGTATTTT. It encodes CASSLDSKSTDTQYF. The chain is built from TRBV5-1 and TRBJ2-3; D remains ambiguous. Trimming left V 0 bases short and J 2 bases short, with 10 bases between. The CDR3 is 15 amino acids. Germline loops: CDR1 SGHRS, CDR2 YFSETQ.

V gene TRBV3-1 (or the pseudogene TRBV3-2) combines with J gene TRBJ2-1; a weak D match, TRBD2 (6 bases). Per germline, CDR1 LGHDT and CDR2 YNNKEL (reference sequence). CDR3 length: 13 residues. Trimming removed 4 bases from V and 5 bases from J, with 9 bases in between. The CDR3 DNA sequence: TGTGCCAGCAGCCTCGGGAGAAACAATGAGCAGTTCTTC. Translation gives CASSLGRNNEQFF.

This clone was detected once. The gene calls are TRBV27 and TRBJ2-1; D is unresolved. Germline assignment: CDR1 MNHEY and CDR2 SMNVEV (reference sequence). The CDR3 loop spans 14 amino acids. Deletions cut 5 bases from V and 2 bases from J, with 10 bases between. In nucleotides, the CDR3 is TGTGCCAGCAGTCTCACGAGTACCTACAATGAGCAGTTCTTC. This gives the protein CASSLTSTYNEQFF.

The V gene is TRBV7-8, the J gene TRBJ1-6; maybe TRBD1 (6 bases). CDR1 is SGHVS, CDR2 FQNEAQ, per germline. The CDR3 covers 17 residues. Trimming took off 1 base at V and 2 bases at J, with 12 bases between the two ends. The CDR3 reads CASSLGVGQTYNSPLHF. The CDR3 DNA is TGTGCCAGCAGCTTAGGGGTGGGACAAACCTATAATTCACCCCTCCACTTT.

The chain links TRBV19 to TRBJ2-7, with D possibly TRBD2 on 5 matching bases. The germline V and J ends were trimmed by 9 bases and 7 bases, with 19 bases remaining between them. CDR3 length equals 13 residues. CDR1 is LNHDA and CDR2 is SQIVND in the germline V gene (reference sequence). CDR3 amino acids: CASRGAPAWEQYF. The CDR3 DNA reads TGTGCCAGCCGGGGAGCCCCGGCGTGGGAGCAGTACTTC.

Here the CDR3 DNA reads TGTGCCAGCAGCGAGGGACTAGCGGGGGGTGGTGAGACCCAGTACTTC. Amino acids: CASSEGLAGGGETQYF. The chain has TRBV9 and TRBJ2-5; TRBD2 agrees at 15 bases. Germline CDR1 SGDLS, CDR2 YYNGEE. This CDR3 has 16 residues. The V gene end was trimmed by 3 bases and the J gene end by 5 bases; junction bases not matched to a gene: 5.

CDR3 DNA: TGTGCCAGCAGTCCGGGACAGGGGGCAGGCACTGAAGCTTTCTTT. Translated, it gives CASSPGQGAGTEAFF. This sequence joins TRBV28 and TRBJ1-1, with 12 bases that match TRBD1. This CDR3 contains 15 residues. Trimming took 5 bases from V and 4 from J; bases not matched to a gene: 5. Germline CDR1 MDHEN, CDR2 SYDVKM.

Only one count was recorded for this clone. The chain is built from TRBV20-1 and TRBJ1-1; TRBD1 is a possible D gene (5 bases). Germline CDR1 and CDR2: DFQATT and SNEGSKA (reference sequence). This CDR3 is 12 amino acids long. Trimming shortened V by 3 bases and J by 8 bases, and 13 bases separated the two germline ends. CDR3 in amino acids: CSASQGSAEAFF. The CDR3 bases are TGCAGTGCTAGTCAGGGCTCAGCCGAAGCTTTCTTT.

The rearrangement links TRBV28 to TRBJ1-1, with a possible D match to TRBD1 (5 bases). The CDR3 contains 14 residues. Trimming took off 7 bases at V and 9 bases at J, with 21 bases between the two ends. Germline V gene sequence: CDR1 MDHEN, CDR2 SYDVKM. As DNA, the CDR3 is TGTGCCAGCATCACCTCGGGGGTCTCTACTAAAGCTTTCTTT. This encodes CASITSGVSTKAFF.

The V and J genes are TRBV9 and TRBJ2-5; D uncertain. The CDR3 is 13 residues long. V was pared by 0 bases and J by 1 base, with 4 bases between. Germline V gene data show CDR1 as SGDLS and CDR2 as YYNGEE. The CDR3 region is CASSVAGQETQYF. CDR3 coding DNA: TGTGCCAGCAGCGTAGCGGGCCAAGAGACCCAGTACTTC.

The V gene is TRBV7-2, the J gene TRBJ2-1, with 7 bases aligning to TRBD2. Germline CDR1 SGHTA, CDR2 FQGNSA. The CDR3 has 15 amino acids. The V and J ends lost 2 bases and 7 bases, in that order; junction bases with no gene match: 8. CDR3 residues: CASSLFGGSRNEQFF. The CDR3 DNA reads TGTGCCAGCAGCTTATTCGGGGGGTCTAGGAATGAGCAGTTCTTC.